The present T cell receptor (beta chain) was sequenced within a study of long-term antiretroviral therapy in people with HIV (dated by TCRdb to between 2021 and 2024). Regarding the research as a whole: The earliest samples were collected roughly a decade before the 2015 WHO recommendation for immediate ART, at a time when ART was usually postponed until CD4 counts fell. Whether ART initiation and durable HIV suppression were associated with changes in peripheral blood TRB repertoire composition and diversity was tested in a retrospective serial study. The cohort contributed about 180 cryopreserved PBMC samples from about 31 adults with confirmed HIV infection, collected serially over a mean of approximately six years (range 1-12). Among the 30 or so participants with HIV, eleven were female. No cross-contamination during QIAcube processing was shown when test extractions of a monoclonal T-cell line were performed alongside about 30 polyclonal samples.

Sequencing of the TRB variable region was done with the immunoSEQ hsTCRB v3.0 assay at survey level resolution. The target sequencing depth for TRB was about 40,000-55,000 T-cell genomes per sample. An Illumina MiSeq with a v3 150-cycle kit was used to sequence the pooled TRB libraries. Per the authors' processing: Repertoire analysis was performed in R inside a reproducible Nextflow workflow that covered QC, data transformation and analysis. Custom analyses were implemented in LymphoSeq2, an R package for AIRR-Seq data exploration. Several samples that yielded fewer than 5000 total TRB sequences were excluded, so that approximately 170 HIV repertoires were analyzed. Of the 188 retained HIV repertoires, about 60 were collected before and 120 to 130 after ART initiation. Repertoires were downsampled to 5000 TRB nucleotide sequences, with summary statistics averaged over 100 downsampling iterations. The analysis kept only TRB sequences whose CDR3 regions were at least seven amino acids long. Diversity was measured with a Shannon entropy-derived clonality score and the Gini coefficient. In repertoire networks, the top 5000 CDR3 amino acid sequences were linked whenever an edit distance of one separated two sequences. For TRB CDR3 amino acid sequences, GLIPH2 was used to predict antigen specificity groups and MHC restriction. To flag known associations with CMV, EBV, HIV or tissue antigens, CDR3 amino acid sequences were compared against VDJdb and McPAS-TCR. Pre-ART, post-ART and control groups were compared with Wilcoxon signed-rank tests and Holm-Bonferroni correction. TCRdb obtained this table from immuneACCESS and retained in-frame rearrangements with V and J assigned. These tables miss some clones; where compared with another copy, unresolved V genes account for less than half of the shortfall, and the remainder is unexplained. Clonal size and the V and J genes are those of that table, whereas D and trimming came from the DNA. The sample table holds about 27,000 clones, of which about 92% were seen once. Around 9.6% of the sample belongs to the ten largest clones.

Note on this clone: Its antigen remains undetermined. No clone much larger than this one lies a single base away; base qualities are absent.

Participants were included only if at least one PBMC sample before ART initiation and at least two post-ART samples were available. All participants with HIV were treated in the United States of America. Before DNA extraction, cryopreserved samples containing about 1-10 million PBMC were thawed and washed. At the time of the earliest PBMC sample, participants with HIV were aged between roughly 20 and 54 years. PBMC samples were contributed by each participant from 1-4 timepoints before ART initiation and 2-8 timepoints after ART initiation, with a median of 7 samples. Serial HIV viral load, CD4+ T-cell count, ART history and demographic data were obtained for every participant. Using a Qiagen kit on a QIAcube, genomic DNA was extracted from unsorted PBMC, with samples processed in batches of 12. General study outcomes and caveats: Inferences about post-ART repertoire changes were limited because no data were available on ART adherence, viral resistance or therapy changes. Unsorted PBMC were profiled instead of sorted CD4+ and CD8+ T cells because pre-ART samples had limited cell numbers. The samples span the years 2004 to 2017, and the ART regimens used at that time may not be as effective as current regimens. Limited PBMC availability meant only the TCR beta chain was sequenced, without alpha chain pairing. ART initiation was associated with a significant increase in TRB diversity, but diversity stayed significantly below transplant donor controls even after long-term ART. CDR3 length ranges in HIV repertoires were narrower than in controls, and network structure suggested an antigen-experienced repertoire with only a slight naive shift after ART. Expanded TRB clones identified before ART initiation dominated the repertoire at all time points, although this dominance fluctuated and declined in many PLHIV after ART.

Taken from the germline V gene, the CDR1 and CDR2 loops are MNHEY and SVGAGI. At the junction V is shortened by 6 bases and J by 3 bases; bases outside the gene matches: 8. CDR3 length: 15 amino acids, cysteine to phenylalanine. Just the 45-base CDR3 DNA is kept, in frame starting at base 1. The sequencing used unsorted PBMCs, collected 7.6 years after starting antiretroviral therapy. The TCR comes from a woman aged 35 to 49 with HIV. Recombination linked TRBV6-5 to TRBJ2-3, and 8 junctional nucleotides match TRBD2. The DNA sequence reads TGTGCCAGCAGGAATTCGGGGGGGAGAACAGATACGCAGTATTTT. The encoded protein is CASRNSGGRTDTQYF.